This T cell receptor (beta chain) was captured by sequencing in a study of response to subunit inactivated influenza vaccine. Study results and limitations: Researchers suggested that each seasonal influenza vaccination recruits few new T cells.

This CDR3 has 16 amino acids. Trimming cost V 6 bases and J 1 base, with 17 bases left between them. The germline V gene encodes CDR1 MDHEN and CDR2 SYDVKM. TCRdb used MiXCR to reprocess the RT-PCR reads, holding one entry per CDR3 protein. The data contain 610,000 or so distinct CDR3 sequences, around 15% of them seen just once; the ten biggest clones take up 11%. Regarding this clonotype: The antigen is unknown.

Sequencing used PBMCs from blood, obtained less than 13 days after vaccination. The sequence derives from a man aged 45 to 65 who received an inactivated influenza vaccine. The V call is TRBV28, the J call TRBJ2-3; D is possibly TRBD1 or TRBD2 (6 bases each). Here the CDR3 DNA reads TGTGCCAGCAGACAAGGGGGGCGGGAAGGCACAGATACGCAGTATTTT. It translates to CASRQGGREGTDTQYF.